Listed here are 20 T cell receptor beta chains from one sample, sequenced in a study of blood T cell repertoires in COVID-19. Assay used: immunoSEQ multiplex PCR; TCRdb lists only in-frame clones, some missing. The sample consists of about 250,000 clones, 88% of them appearing once. The sequenced material came from PBMCs or T cells enriched from blood (not recorded which). These receptors all stem from a woman between 45 and 60 years old who had recovered from COVID-19.

The gene calls are TRBV7-3 and TRBJ1-4, with D perhaps TRBD1 (5 bases). CDR3 length: 15 residues. The V gene lost 3 bases and the J gene lost 6 bases, with 14 bases spanning the gap. CDR1 SGHTA and CDR2 FQGTGA come from the germline V gene. This CDR3 is CASSLGQGVDEKLFF. In nucleotides, the CDR3 is TGTGCCAGCAGCTTGGGGCAGGGTGTCGATGAAAAACTGTTTTTT.

The chain has TRBV20-1 and TRBJ1-2; perhaps TRBD1 as D (6 bases). Trimming removed 8 bases at V and 2 bases at J, with 9 bases between. Germline-derived CDR1 and CDR2 are DFQATT and SNEGSKA (reference sequence). CDR3 length: 11 residues. The CDR3 nucleotides are TGCAGTTACGGACAGAACTATGGCTACACCTTC. Translating gives CSYGQNYGYTF.

V is TRBV24-1 and J is TRBJ2-5; D is possibly TRBD2 (6 bases). CDR1 and CDR2 from the germline V gene are KGHDR and SFDVKD. Trimming took off 6 bases at V and 4 bases at J, with 20 bases between the two ends. The CDR3 sequence is 16 residues long. This CDR3 reads CATSPRGREVRETQYF. CDR3 DNA sequence: TGTGCCACCAGTCCCCGAGGTAGGGAGGTACGAGAGACCCAGTACTTC.

CDR3 loop: CASSYTGGEQFF. CDR3 nucleotides: TGTGCCAGCAGCTATACGGGGGGTGAGCAGTTCTTC. The chain couples TRBV28 to TRBJ2-1, with 7 bases aligning to TRBD2. CDR1 and CDR2 (germline): MDHEN, SYDVKM. After removal of 6 bases from V and 9 bases from J, the junction contained 5 bases not matched to a gene. The length of the CDR3 is 12 residues.

The chain uses TRBV7-2 and TRBJ1-1; D uncertain. The CDR3 is made up of 11 amino acids. The germline V gene encodes CDR1 SGHTA and CDR2 FQGNSA. V lost 5 bases, J lost 5 bases, and 6 bases lay in between. The CDR3, as DNA: TGTGCCAGCAGCGCCAGGACTGAAGCTTTCTTT. The encoded protein is CASSARTEAFF. The variable domain in full, with the rest retrieved from reference TRBV7-2 and TRBJ1-1, is GAGVSQSPSNKVTEKGKDVELRCDPISGHTALYWYRQSLGQGLEFLIYFQGNSAPDKSGLPSDRFSAERTGGSVSTLTIQRTQQEDSAVYLCASSARTEAFFGQGTRLTVV.

The rearrangement uses TRBV18 and TRBJ1-4; maybe TRBD1 (6 bases). This CDR3 contains 16 residues. Germline CDR1 KGHSH, CDR2 LQKENI. The ends were cut back, 4 bases at V and 0 bases at J, with 12 bases in the middle. CDR3 nucleotide sequence: TGTGCCAGCTCACTGTCCCAGGGGACAACTAATGAAAAACTGTTTTTT. Residues: CASSLSQGTTNEKLFF.

The rearrangement uses TRBV2 and TRBJ1-4; the D is unclear. Germline V gene lookup returns CDR1 SNHLY and CDR2 FYNNEI. This CDR3 contains 13 residues. V shed 7 bases and J shed 8 bases, with 14 bases lying between them. The CDR3 DNA reads as TGTGCCAGCATGGGCTTTTCGGGAGAAAAACTGTTTTTT. Its protein is CASMGFSGEKLFF.

The chain couples TRBV5-4 to TRBJ1-2; 8 nucleotides line up with TRBD1. Germline CDR1 SGHNT, CDR2 YYREEE (reference sequence). The CDR3 spans 15 residues. V was pared by 2 bases and J by 2 bases, with 5 bases of the junction left unmatched. CDR3 region: CASSLAGQANYGYTF. CDR3 DNA sequence: TGTGCCAGCAGCTTAGCGGGACAGGCGAACTATGGCTACACCTTC. The whole variable domain, filled in from reference TRBV5-4 and TRBJ1-2, reads ETGVTQSPTHLIKTRGQQVTLRCSSQSGHNTVSWYQQALGQGPQFIFQYYREEENGRGNFPPRFSGLQFPNYSSELNVNALELDDSALYLCASSLAGQANYGYTFGSGTRLTVV.

The V call is TRBV2, the J call TRBJ2-1; tentatively, D is TRBD2 (6 bases). CDR1 is SNHLY, CDR2 FYNNEI, per germline. The ends were cut back, 6 bases at V and 2 bases at J, with 11 bases in the middle. CDR3 size: 14 residues. The CDR3 spells CASSPRTTYNEQFF. DNA for the CDR3: TGTGCCAGCAGCCCAAGGACTACCTACAATGAGCAGTTCTTC.

Regarding this clone: The sample carries other DNA sequences with the same CDR3. The chain has TRBV5-1 and TRBJ2-7, with 12 bases that match TRBD2. Germline V gene data show CDR1 as SGHRS and CDR2 as YFSETQ. The length of the CDR3 is 16 residues. With V trimmed by 0 bases and J by 4 bases, 5 bases remained unmatched. The CDR3, as DNA: TGCGCCAGCAGCTTGGGGCTAGCGGGAGGGCCTTACGAGCAGTACTTC. This codes for CASSLGLAGGPYEQYF.

V is TRBV30 and J is TRBJ1-1; D remains ambiguous. This CDR3 is 14 amino acids long. The V gene lost 6 bases and the J gene lost 0 bases, with 14 bases spanning the gap. Germline V gene lookup returns CDR1 GTSNPN and CDR2 SVGIG (reference sequence). CDR3 protein: CACETQVMNTEAFF. The CDR3 nucleotides read TGTGCCTGTGAGACGCAGGTCATGAACACTGAAGCTTTCTTT.

V and J are TRBV30 and TRBJ2-6, with 9 bases fitting TRBD1. Germline CDR1 is GTSNPN and CDR2 is SVGIG (reference sequence). The CDR3 has 16 amino acids. The trim removed 4 bases at V and 5 bases at J, leaving 9 bases unmatched. Written as DNA, the CDR3 is TGTGCCTGGAAGACCGGGACAGGGTCGTGGGCCAACGTCCTGACTTTC. It codes for CAWKTGTGSWANVLTF.

The chain combines TRBV27 with TRBJ1-2; 7 bases are shared with TRBD1. CDR1 is MNHEY, CDR2 SMNVEV, per germline (reference sequence). The CDR3 runs to 15 residues. Trimming cost V 6 bases and J 2 bases; bases outside gene matches: 9. The CDR3 is CASSPGQVQNYGYTF. CDR3 nucleotides: TGTGCCAGCAGCCCTGGACAGGTACAGAACTATGGCTACACCTTC.

This chain uses TRBV28 with TRBJ1-2; the match to TRBD1 covers 9 bases. Looked up from germline, CDR1 is MDHEN and CDR2 is SYDVKM. There are 14 residues in the CDR3. Trimming removed 4 bases from V and 4 bases from J; junction bases left unmatched: 4. The CDR3 region has the DNA TGTGCCAGCAGTTACAGGGGGCGCGTCTATGGCTACACCTTC. Residues: CASSYRGRVYGYTF.

V gene TRBV28 combines with J gene TRBJ2-1, with D possibly TRBD2 on 6 matching bases. CDR1 and CDR2 (germline): MDHEN, SYDVKM. V lost 5 bases and J lost 4, with 24 bases in between. This CDR3 has 18 amino acids. CDR3 in amino acids: CASSGGWERGRQYNEQFF. CDR3 in DNA: TGTGCCAGCAGTGGGGGGTGGGAGAGAGGACGCCAGTACAATGAGCAGTTCTTC.

The CDR3 loop is CASTLDSTGNQPQHF. The CDR3 DNA sequence: TGTGCCAGCACTTTGGACAGTACGGGCAATCAGCCCCAGCATTTT. V and J are TRBV2 and TRBJ1-5; tentatively, D is TRBD1 (6 bases). This CDR3 contains 15 residues. The germline gives CDR1 SNHLY, CDR2 FYNNEI. Trimming stripped 7 bases from V and 2 bases from J, with 15 bases between. Together with reference TRBV2 and TRBJ1-5, the CDR3 gives the full variable domain: EPEVTQTPSHQVTQMGQEVILRCVPISNHLYFYWYRQILGQKVEFLVSFYNNEISEKSEIFDDQFSVERPDGSNFTLKIRSTKLEDSAMYFCASTLDSTGNQPQHFGDGTRLSIL.

V and J are TRBV6-5 and TRBJ1-2; 9 nucleotides agree with TRBD1. Looked up from germline, CDR1 is MNHEY and CDR2 is SVGAGI. Unmatched junction bases numbered 7, after V lost 4 bases and J lost 7 bases. This CDR3 has 14 residues. CDR3 DNA: TGTGCCAGCAGTTTGACACAGGGGGCAGGTGGCTACACCTTC. Its translation is CASSLTQGAGGYTF.

V is TRBV20-1 and J is TRBJ2-7; no clear D. The germline V and J ends were trimmed by 3 bases and 2 bases, with 14 bases remaining between them. Germline CDR1 DFQATT, CDR2 SNEGSKA (reference sequence). The CDR3 is made up of 14 amino acids. This CDR3 reads CSASQDNIPYEQYF. CDR3 nucleotide sequence: TGCAGTGCTAGTCAGGATAATATCCCCTACGAGCAGTACTTC.

J is TRBJ1-1 and V is TRBV18, with a possible D match to TRBD1 (6 bases). The CDR3 totals 14 residues. The germline CDR1 and CDR2 sequences are KGHSH and LQKENI. With 3 bases removed from V and 7 bases from J, the gap between germline ends came to 15 bases. The DNA for the CDR3 is TGTGCCAGCTCACCGTATAAGGACAGCATTGAAGCTTTCTTT. It translates to CASSPYKDSIEAFF.

This chain joins TRBV18 and TRBJ1-2; D is undetermined. This CDR3 has 12 amino acids. V was shortened by 3 bases and J by 6 bases, with 8 bases between the two germline ends. The germline V gene has CDR1 KGHSH and CDR2 LQKENI. CDR3 amino acids: CASSPGSDGYTF. For the CDR3, the DNA is TGTGCCAGCTCACCCGGGTCCGATGGCTACACCTTC.